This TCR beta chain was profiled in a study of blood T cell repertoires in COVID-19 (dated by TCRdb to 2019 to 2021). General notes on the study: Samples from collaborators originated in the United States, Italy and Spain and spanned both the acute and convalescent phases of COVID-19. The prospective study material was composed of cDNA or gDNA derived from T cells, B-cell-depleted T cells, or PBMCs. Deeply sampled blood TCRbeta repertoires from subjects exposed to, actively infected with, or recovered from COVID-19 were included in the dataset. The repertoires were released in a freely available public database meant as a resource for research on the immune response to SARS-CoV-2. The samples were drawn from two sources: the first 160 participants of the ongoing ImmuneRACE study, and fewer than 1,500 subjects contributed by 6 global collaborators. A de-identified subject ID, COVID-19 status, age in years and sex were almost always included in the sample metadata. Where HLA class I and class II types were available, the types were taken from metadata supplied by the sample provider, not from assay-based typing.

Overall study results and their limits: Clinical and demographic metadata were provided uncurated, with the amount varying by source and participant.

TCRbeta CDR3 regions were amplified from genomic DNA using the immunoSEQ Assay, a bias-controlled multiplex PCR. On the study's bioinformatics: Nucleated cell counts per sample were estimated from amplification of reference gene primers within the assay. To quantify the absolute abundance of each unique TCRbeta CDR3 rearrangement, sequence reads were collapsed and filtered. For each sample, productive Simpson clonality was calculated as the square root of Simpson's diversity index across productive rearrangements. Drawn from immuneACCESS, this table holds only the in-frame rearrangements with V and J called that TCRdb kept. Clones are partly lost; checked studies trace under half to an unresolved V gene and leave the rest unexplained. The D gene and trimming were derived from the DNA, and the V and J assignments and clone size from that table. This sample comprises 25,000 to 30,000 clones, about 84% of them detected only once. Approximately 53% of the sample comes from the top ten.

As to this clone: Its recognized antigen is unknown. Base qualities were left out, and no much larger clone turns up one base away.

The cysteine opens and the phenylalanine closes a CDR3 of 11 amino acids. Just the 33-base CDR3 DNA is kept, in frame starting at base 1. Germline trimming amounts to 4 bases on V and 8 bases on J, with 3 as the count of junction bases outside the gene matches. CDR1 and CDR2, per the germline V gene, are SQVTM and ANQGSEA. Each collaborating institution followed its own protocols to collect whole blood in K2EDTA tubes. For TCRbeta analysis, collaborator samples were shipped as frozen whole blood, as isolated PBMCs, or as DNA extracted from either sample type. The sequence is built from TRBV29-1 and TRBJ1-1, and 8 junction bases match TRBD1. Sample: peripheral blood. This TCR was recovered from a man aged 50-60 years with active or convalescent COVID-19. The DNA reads TGCAGCGTTGGACAGGGGCGGGAAGCTTTCTTT. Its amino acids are CSVGQGREAFF.